This T cell receptor (beta chain) was found in a study of breast tumors, draining lymph nodes, adjacent tissues. The study's findings and limits: Luminal-like breast cancer showed significantly greater tumor-nontumor repertoire similarity than basal-like breast cancer did. Tumor TCR diversity was below lymph nodes but above nontumor tissue.

TCRdb independently ran MiXCR on the multiplex PCR reads; one entry per CDR3 protein. The sample lists roughly 100,000 distinct CDR3 sequences, around 30% seen once, with approximately 5.3% in the top ten. Germline CDR1 reads SGHDT; CDR2 reads YYEEEE. The V and J ends lost 2 bases and 6 bases respectively, with 14 bases between them. The CDR3 contains 15 residues. Samples came from axillary lymph nodes draining the breast cancer. This clonotype was seen at least ten times. Its target is not known. Input material: axillary lymph node tissue. This chain links TRBV5-6 with TRBJ2-2; D might be TRBD1 (6 bases). The receptor was derived from a female donor with breast cancer. Some clones in this sample may be carry-over from other donors' samples. CDR3 sequence (DNA): TGTGCCAGCAGCTTTTGGGCAGGGGATTCCGGGGAGCTGTTTTTT. Residues: CASSFWAGDSGELFF. The whole variable domain, filled in from reference TRBV5-6 and TRBJ2-2, reads DAGVTQSPTHLIKTRGQQVTLRCSPKSGHDTVSWYQQALGQGPQFIFQYYEEEERQRGNFPDRFSGHQFPNYSSELNVNALLLGDSALYLCASSFWAGDSGELFFGEGSRLTVL.